These T cell receptor beta chains were read from a single sample in a study of cytomegalovirus exposure and HLA in healthy donors. Profiling relied on immunoSEQ multiplex PCR, and the TCRdb table lists in-frame clones only, not all of them. The table has approximately 91,000 clones, about 70% seen once. The source material was PBMCs. The receptors were gathered from a female donor in good health and CMV-seronegative. CDR3s include the opening cysteine and the closing phenylalanine or tryptophan. A D gene is named only where the DNA matches it firmly. Not every row has a clone size; where given, it reads once, few, many or a size class.

cdr3_length: 13
clone_size: .
v_call: TRBV12-5
d_call: .
j_call: TRBJ1-5
cdr3_aa: CASGPDRNQPQHF
cdr3_nt: TGTGCTAGTGGACCCGACAGAAATCAGCCCCAGCATTTT

cdr3_length: 16
clone_size: few
v_call: TRBV5-6
d_call: TRBD1
j_call: TRBJ2-4
cdr3_aa: CASSSRDRGLLHIQYF
cdr3_nt: TGTGCCAGCAGCTCCCGGGACAGGGGGCTTTTGCACATTCAGTACTTC

cdr3_length: 14
clone_size: .
v_call: TRBV5-4
d_call: .
j_call: TRBJ1-3
cdr3_aa: CASSPDRFGNTIYF
cdr3_nt: TGTGCCAGCAGCCCAGACAGGTTTGGAAACACCATATATTTT

cdr3_length: 13
clone_size: .
v_call: TRBV29-1
d_call: .
j_call: TRBJ1-1
cdr3_aa: CSVGQHPNTEAFF
cdr3_nt: TGCAGCGTCGGACAGCACCCGAACACTGAAGCTTTCTTT

cdr3_length: 12
clone_size: few
v_call: TRBV30
d_call: .
j_call: TRBJ2-1
cdr3_aa: CAWSVLGRAQFF
cdr3_nt: TGTGCCTGGAGTGTACTGGGCAGAGCGCAGTTCTTC

cdr3_length: 15
clone_size: .
v_call: TRBV6-6
d_call: TRBD1
j_call: TRBJ2-7
cdr3_aa: CASTIDRVASYEQYF
cdr3_nt: TGTGCCAGCACCATAGACAGGGTAGCCTCCTACGAGCAGTACTTC

cdr3_length: 13
clone_size: .
v_call: TRBV7-9
d_call: TRBD1
j_call: TRBJ1-5
cdr3_aa: CASSLEGAQPQHF
cdr3_nt: TGTGCCAGCAGCTTAGAGGGGGCCCAGCCCCAGCATTTT

cdr3_length: 20
clone_size: .
v_call: TRBV28
d_call: TRBD2
j_call: TRBJ2-1
cdr3_aa: CASSLTLAGDPIGSYNEQFF
cdr3_nt: TGTGCCAGCAGTTTAACTCTAGCGGGAGACCCGATTGGGTCCTACAATGAGCAGTTCTTC

cdr3_length: 14
clone_size: .
v_call: TRBV27
d_call: TRBD1
j_call: TRBJ1-2
cdr3_aa: CASRTGSKNYGYTF
cdr3_nt: TGTGCCAGCAGGACAGGGTCTAAAAACTATGGCTACACCTTC

cdr3_length: 18
clone_size: .
v_call: TRBV5-1
d_call: .
j_call: TRBJ1-4
cdr3_aa: CASSLPEGATYPEEKLFF
cdr3_nt: TGCGCCAGCAGCTTACCTGAAGGGGCAACCTACCCGGAAGAAAAACTGTTTTTT

cdr3_length: 11
clone_size: .
v_call: TRBV19
d_call: .
j_call: TRBJ2-5
cdr3_aa: CASRRGETQYF
cdr3_nt: TGTGCCAGTAGACGGGGGGAGACCCAGTACTTC

cdr3_length: 15
clone_size: few
v_call: TRBV2
d_call: .
j_call: TRBJ2-1
cdr3_aa: CASSERGSSYNEQFF
cdr3_nt: TGTGCCAGCAGTGAGCGCGGGTCATCCTACAATGAGCAGTTCTTC

cdr3_length: 14
clone_size: few
v_call: TRBV10-3
d_call: .
j_call: TRBJ2-5
cdr3_aa: CAISEQGGRETQYF
cdr3_nt: TGTGCCATCAGCGAGCAAGGGGGTCGGGAGACCCAGTACTTC

cdr3_length: 13
clone_size: .
v_call: TRBV9
d_call: .
j_call: TRBJ2-7
cdr3_aa: CASSVAAGREQYF
cdr3_nt: TGTGCCAGCAGCGTAGCGGCAGGGAGGGAGCAGTACTTC

cdr3_length: 11
clone_size: .
v_call: TRBV2
d_call: .
j_call: TRBJ2-4
cdr3_aa: CASSPGAIQYF
cdr3_nt: TGTGCCAGCAGCCCAGGGGCCATTCAGTACTTC

cdr3_length: 13
clone_size: few
v_call: TRBV4-1
d_call: .
j_call: TRBJ1-1
cdr3_aa: CASSRGTSGEAFF
cdr3_nt: TGCGCCAGCAGCCGGGGGACATCGGGTGAAGCTTTCTTT

cdr3_length: 14
clone_size: once
v_call: TRBV5-1
d_call: TRBD2
j_call: TRBJ2-1
cdr3_aa: CASSSGGAYNEQFF
cdr3_nt: TGCGCCAGCAGCTCCGGGGGGGCCTACAATGAGCAGTTCTTC

cdr3_length: 13
clone_size: once
v_call: TRBV19
d_call: .
j_call: TRBJ2-1
cdr3_aa: CASSSVNYNEQFF
cdr3_nt: TGTGCCAGTAGTTCGGTTAACTACAATGAGCAGTTCTTC

cdr3_length: 12
clone_size: .
v_call: TRBV2
d_call: .
j_call: TRBJ2-1
cdr3_aa: CASKVRYNEQFF
cdr3_nt: TGTGCCAGCAAAGTCAGGTACAATGAGCAGTTCTTC